Sequencing of this T cell receptor beta chain was carried out in a study of yellow fever vaccine responses in identical twins. A single record per CDR3 protein comes from TCRdb applying MiXCR to the RT-PCR reads. The table lists 2,600 or so distinct CDR3 sequences, about 84% of them singletons. CDR3 length: 13 amino acids. Germline V gene lookup returns CDR1 LGHDT and CDR2 YNNKEL (reference sequence). V lost 1 base to trimming and J lost 11 bases; unmatched junction nucleotides: 1. This sequence originates from a woman younger than 35 who received the yellow fever vaccine. V and J are TRBV3-1 and TRBJ1-6, with 8 bases fitting TRBD1. This material consisted of T cells from blood (PBMCs), unsorted or a sorted subset (not recorded which), taken before or after yellow fever vaccination (not recorded which). CDR3 amino acids: CASSQGQGTPLHF. The CDR3 coding sequence is TGTGCCAGCAGCCAAGGACAGGGGACACCCCTCCACTTT.